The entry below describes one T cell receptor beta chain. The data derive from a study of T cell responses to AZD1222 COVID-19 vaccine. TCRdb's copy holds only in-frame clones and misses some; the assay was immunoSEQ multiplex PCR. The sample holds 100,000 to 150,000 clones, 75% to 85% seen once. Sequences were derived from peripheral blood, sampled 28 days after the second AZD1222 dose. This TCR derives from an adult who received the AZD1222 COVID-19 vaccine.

For the CDR3, the DNA is TGTGCCAGCAGCCTCCTATCCTCTGGAAACACCATATATTTT. It is translated as CASSLLSSGNTIYF. This chain connects TRBV3-1 (or the pseudogene TRBV3-2) to TRBJ1-3; D is ambiguous. Germline loops: CDR1 LGHDT, CDR2 YNNKEL (reference sequence). This CDR3 is built from 14 residues. Trimming cost V 4 bases and J 0 bases, with 7 bases left between them.